This T cell receptor beta chain stems from a study of STAT5B mutations in CD4+ large granular lymphocyte leukemia. Measured with immunoSEQ multiplex PCR; TCRdb has only the in-frame clones, and not every one. The table has over 20,000 clones, about 76% seen once; the top ten hold less than 0.35%. This clone was detected only a few times. Germline CDR1 SGHNT, CDR2 YYREEE (reference sequence). The length of the CDR3 is 12 residues. V lost 4 bases and J 6 bases, leaving 8 bases between the germline ends. This receptor was obtained from a human donor in good health. V usage is TRBV5-4 and J usage is TRBJ1-5, with D perhaps TRBD1 (5 bases). The specimen sequenced was CD4+ T cells from blood buffy coats. The CDR3 DNA reads TGTGCCAGCAGCCGGACAAGTCAGCCCCAGCATTTT. Amino acid sequence: CASSRTSQPQHF.